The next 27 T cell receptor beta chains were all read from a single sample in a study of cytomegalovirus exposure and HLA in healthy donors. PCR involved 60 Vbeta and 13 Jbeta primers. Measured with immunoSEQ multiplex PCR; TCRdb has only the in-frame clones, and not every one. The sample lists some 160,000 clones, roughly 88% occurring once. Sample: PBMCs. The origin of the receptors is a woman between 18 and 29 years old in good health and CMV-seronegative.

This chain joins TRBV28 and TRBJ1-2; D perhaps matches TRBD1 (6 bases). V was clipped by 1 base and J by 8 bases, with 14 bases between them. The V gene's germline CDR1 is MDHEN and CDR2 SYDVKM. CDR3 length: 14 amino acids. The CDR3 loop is CASSLLGGAGGYTF. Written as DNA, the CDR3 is TGTGCCAGCAGTTTATTGGGGGGGGCGGGGGGCTACACCTTC.

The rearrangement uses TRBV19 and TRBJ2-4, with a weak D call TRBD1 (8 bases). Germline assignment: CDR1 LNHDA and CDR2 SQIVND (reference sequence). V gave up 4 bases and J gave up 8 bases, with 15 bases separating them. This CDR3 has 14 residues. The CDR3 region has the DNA TGTGCCAGTAGTACACGGACAGGGAGGGACATTCAGTACTTC. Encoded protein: CASSTRTGRDIQYF.

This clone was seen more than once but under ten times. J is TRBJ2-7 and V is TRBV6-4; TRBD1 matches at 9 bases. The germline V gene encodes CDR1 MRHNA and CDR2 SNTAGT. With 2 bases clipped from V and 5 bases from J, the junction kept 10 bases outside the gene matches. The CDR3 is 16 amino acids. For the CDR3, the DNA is TGTGCCAGCAGTGACGGATATGGGGACAGGGTGGACGAGCAGTACTTC. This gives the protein CASSDGYGDRVDEQYF.

The CDR3 loop is CASTPRGGYYGYTF. CDR3 bases: TGTGCCAGCACCCCACGAGGGGGTTACTATGGCTACACCTTC. This chain joins TRBV6-5 and TRBJ1-2, with D perhaps matching TRBD1 (6 bases). The germline gives CDR1 MNHEY, CDR2 SVGAGI. The CDR3 runs 14 residues. Trimming shortened V by 7 bases and J by 3 bases, and 15 bases separated the two germline ends.

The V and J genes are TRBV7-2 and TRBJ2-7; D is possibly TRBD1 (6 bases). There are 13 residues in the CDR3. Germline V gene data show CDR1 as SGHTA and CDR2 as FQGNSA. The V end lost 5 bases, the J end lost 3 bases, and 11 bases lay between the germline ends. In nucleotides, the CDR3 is TGTGCCAGCAGCACAGGACAGTACTACGAGCAGTACTTC. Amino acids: CASSTGQYYEQYF.

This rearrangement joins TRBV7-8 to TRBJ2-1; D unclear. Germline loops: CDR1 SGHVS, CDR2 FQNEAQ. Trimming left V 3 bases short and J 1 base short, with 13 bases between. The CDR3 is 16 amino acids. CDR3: CASSFPRSPSYNEQFF. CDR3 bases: TGTGCCAGCAGCTTCCCTAGAAGTCCATCCTACAATGAGCAGTTCTTC.

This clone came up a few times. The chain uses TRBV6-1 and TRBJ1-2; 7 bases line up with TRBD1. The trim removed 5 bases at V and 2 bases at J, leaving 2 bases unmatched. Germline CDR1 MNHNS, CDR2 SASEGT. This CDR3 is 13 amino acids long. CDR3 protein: CASSLGQNYGYTF. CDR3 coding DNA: TGTGCCAGCAGTTTGGGACAGAACTATGGCTACACCTTC.

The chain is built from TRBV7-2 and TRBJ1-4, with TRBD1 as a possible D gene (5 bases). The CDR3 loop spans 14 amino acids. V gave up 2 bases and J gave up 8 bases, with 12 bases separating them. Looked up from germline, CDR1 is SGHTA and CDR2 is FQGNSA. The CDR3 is CASSLKGANEKLFF. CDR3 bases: TGTGCCAGCAGCTTAAAAGGGGCCAACGAAAAACTGTTTTTT.

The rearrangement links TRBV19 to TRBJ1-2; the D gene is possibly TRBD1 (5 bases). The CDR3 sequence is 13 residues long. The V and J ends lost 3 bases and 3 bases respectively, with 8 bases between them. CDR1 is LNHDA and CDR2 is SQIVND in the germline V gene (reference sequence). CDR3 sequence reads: CASSISGYYGYTF. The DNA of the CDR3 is TGTGCCAGTAGTATCTCAGGGTACTATGGCTACACCTTC.

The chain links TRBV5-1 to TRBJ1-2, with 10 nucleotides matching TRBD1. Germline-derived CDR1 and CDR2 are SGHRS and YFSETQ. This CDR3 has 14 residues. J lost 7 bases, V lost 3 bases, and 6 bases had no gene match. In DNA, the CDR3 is TGCGCCAGCAGCTCCGGGACAGGGGAGTTTGGCTACACCTTC. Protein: CASSSGTGEFGYTF.

CDR3 in amino acids: CASSFEQPYGYTF. The DNA of the CDR3 is TGTGCCAGCAGCTTTGAACAGCCATATGGCTACACCTTC. The chain has TRBV5-4 and TRBJ1-2; D is unresolved. Germline V gene data show CDR1 as SGHNT and CDR2 as YYREEE (reference sequence). The V gene lost 2 bases and the J gene lost 5 bases, with 10 bases spanning the gap. This CDR3 has 13 amino acids.

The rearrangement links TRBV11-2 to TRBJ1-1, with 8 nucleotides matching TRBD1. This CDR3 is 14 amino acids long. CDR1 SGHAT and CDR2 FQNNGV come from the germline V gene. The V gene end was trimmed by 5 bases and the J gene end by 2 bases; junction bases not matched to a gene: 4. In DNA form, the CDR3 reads TGTGCCAGCAGCAGGGGACAGGATAACACTGAAGCTTTCTTT. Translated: CASSRGQDNTEAFF.

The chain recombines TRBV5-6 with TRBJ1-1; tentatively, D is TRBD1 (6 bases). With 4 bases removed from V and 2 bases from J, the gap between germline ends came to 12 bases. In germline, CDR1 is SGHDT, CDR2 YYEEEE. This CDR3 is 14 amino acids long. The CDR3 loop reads CASSRGAGNTEAFF. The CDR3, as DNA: TGTGCCAGCAGCCGGGGGGCAGGTAACACTGAAGCTTTCTTT.

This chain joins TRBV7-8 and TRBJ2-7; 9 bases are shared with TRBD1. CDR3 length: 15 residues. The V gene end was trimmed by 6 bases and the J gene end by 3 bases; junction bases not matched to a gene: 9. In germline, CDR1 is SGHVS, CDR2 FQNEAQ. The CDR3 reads CASRSYWTGDYEQYF. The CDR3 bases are TGTGCCAGCAGGTCCTATTGGACAGGGGACTACGAGCAGTACTTC.

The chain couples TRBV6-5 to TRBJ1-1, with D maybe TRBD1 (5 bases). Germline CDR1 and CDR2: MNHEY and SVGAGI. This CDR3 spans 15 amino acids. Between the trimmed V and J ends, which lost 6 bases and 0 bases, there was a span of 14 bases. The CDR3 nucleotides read TGTGCCAGCAGCCTGGTAGGGGTGGTGAACACTGAAGCTTTCTTT. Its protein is CASSLVGVVNTEAFF.

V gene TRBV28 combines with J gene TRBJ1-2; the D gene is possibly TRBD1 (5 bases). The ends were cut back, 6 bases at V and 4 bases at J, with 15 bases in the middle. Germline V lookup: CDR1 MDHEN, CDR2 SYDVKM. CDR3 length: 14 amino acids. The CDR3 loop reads CASSLRGISYGYTF. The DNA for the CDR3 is TGTGCCAGCAGCTTGCGGGGGATCTCCTATGGCTACACCTTC.

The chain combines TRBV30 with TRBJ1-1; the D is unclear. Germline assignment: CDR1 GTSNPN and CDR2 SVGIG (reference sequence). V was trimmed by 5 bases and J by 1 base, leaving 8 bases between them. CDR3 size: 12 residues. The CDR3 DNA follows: TGTGCCTGGTGTTTGAGGAACACTGAAGCTTTCTTT. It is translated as CAWCLRNTEAFF.

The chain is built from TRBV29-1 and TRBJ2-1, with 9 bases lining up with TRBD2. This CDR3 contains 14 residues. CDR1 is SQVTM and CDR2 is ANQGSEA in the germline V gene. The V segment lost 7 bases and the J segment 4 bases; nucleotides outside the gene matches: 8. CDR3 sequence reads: CSGAGGPVYNEQFF. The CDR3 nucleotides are TGCAGCGGGGCGGGGGGGCCAGTATACAATGAGCAGTTCTTC.

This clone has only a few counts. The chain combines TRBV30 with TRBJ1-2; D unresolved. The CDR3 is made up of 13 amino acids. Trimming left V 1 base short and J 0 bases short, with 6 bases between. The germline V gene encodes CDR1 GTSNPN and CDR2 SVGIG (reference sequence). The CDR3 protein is CAWSAGTNYGYTF. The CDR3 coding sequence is TGTGCCTGGAGTGCAGGAACTAACTATGGCTACACCTTC.

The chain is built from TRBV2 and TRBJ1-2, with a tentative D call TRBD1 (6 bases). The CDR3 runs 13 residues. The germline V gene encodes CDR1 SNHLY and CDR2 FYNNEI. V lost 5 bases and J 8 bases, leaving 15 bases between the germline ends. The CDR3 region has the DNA TGTGCCAGCAGTCGAAAAGGGGGTAGCGGCTACACCTTC. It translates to CASSRKGGSGYTF. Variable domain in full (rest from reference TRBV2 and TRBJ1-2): EPEVTQTPSHQVTQMGQEVILRCVPISNHLYFYWYRQILGQKVEFLVSFYNNEISEKSEIFDDQFSVERPDGSNFTLKIRSTKLEDSAMYFCASSRKGGSGYTFGSGTRLTVV.

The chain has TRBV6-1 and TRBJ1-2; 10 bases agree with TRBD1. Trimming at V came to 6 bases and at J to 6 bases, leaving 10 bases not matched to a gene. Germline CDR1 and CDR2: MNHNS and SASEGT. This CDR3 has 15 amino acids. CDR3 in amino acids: CASSQDRGRLDGYTF. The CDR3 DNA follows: TGTGCCAGCAGCCAAGACAGGGGGCGCTTAGATGGCTACACCTTC.

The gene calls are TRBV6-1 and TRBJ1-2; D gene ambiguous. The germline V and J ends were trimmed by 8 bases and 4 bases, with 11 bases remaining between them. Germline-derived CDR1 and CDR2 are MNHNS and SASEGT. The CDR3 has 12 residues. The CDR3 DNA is TGTGCCAGCGAGGCAGACCCCTATGGCTACACCTTC. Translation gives CASEADPYGYTF.

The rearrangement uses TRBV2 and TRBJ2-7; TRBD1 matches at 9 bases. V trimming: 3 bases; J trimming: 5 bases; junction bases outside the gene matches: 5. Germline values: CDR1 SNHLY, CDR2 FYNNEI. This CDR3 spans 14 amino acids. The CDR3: CASSDGDRAHEQYF. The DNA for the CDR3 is TGTGCCAGCAGTGACGGGGACAGGGCGCACGAGCAGTACTTC.

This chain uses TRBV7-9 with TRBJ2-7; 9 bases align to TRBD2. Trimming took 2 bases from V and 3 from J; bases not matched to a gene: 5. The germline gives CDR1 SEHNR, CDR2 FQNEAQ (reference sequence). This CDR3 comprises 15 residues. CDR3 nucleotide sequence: TGTGCCAGCAGCTTATTGGCTAGCGGGGACTACGAGCAGTACTTC. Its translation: CASSLLASGDYEQYF.

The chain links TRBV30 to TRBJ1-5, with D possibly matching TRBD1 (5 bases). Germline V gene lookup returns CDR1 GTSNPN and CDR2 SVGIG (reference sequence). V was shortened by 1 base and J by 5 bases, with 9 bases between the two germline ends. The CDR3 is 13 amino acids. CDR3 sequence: CAWSGGGDQPQHF. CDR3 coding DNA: TGTGCCTGGAGTGGGGGAGGGGATCAGCCCCAGCATTTT.

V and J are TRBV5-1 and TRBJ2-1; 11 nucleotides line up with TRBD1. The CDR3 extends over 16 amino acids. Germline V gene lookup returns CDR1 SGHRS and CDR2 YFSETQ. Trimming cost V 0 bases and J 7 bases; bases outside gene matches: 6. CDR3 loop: CASSLGWTGGRNEQFF. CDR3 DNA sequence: TGCGCCAGCAGCTTGGGCTGGACAGGGGGCCGGAATGAGCAGTTCTTC. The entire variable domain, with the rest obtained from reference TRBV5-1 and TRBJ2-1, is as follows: KAGVTQTPRYLIKTRGQQVTLSCSPISGHRSVSWYQQTPGQGLQFLFEYFSETQRNKGNFPGRFSGRQFSNSRSEMNVSTLELGDSALYLCASSLGWTGGRNEQFFGPGTRLTVL.

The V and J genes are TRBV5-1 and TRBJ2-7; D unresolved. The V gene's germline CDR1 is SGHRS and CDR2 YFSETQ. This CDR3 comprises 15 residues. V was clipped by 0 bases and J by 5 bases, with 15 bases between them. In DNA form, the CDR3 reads TGCGCCAGCAGCTTGGATTTGACCGGGTTCGACGAGCAGTACTTC. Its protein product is CASSLDLTGFDEQYF.